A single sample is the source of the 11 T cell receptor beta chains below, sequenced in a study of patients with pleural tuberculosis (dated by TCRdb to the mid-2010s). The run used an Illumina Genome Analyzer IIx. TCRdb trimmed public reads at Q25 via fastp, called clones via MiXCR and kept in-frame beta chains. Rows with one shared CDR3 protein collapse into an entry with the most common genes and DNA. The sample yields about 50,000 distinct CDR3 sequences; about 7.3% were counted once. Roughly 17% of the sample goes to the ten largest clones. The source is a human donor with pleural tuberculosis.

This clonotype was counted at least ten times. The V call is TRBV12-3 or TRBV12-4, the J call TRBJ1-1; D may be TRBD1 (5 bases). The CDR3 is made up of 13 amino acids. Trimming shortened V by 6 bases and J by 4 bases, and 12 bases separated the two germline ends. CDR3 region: CASRPRGATEAFF. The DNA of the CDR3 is TGTGCCAGCAGGCCCCGAGGGGCCACTGAAGCTTTCTTT.

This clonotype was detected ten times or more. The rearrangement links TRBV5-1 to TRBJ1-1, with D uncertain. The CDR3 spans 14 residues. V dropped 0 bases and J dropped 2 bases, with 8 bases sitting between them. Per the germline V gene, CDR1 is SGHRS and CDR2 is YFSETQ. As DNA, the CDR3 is TGCGCCAGCAGCTTGGCTACGGCAAACACTGAAGCTTTCTTT. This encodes CASSLATANTEAFF.

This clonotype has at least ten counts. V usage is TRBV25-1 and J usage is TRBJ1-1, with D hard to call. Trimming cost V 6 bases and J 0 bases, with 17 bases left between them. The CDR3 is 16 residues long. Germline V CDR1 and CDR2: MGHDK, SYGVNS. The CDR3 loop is CASRSGHRWMNTEAFF. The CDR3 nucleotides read TGTGCCAGCAGGTCCGGGCACAGATGGATGAACACTGAAGCTTTCTTT.

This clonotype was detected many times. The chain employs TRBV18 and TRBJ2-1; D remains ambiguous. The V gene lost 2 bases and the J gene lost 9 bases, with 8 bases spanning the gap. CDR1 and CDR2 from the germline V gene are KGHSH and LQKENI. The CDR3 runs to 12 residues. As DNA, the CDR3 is TGTGCCAGCTCACCAGAGCTCGGTGAGCAGTTCTTC. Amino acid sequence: CASSPELGEQFF.

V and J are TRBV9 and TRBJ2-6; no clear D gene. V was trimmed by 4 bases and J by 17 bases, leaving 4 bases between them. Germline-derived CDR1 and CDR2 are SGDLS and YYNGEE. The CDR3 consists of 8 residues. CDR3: CASSLLTF. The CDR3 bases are TGTGCCAGCAGCCTCTTGACTTTC.

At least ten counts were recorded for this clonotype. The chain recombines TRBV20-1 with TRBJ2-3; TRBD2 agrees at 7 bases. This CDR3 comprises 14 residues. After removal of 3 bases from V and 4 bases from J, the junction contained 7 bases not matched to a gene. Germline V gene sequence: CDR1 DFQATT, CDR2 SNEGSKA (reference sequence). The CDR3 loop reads CSASNWRGSDTQYF. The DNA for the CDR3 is TGCAGTGCTAGTAATTGGCGGGGGTCAGATACGCAGTATTTT.

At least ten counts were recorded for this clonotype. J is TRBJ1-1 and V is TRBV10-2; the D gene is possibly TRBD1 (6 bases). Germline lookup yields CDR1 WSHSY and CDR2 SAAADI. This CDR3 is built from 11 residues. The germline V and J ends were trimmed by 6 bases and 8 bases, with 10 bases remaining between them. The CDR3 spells CASRNGQEAFF. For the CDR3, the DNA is TGCGCCAGCAGAAATGGACAGGAAGCTTTCTTT.

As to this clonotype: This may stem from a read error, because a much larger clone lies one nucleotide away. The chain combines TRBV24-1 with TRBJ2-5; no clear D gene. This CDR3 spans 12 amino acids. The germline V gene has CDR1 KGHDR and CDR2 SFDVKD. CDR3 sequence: CATRDLSETQYF. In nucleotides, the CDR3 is TGTGCCACCAGGGATTTGTCGGAGACCCAGTACTTC.

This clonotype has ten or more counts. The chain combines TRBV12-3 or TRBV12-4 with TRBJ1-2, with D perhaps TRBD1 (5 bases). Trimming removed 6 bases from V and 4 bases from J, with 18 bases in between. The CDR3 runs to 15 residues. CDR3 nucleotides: TGTGCCAGCAGACCCGGACCGGGGCCGAGCTATGGCTACACCTTC. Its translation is CASRPGPGPSYGYTF.

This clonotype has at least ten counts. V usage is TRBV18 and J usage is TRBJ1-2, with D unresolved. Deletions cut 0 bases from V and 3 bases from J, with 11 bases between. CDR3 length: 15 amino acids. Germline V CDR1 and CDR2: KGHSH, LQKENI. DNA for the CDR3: TGTGCCAGCTCACCACCGGGGAGACAAGACTATGGCTACACCTTC. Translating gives CASSPPGRQDYGYTF.

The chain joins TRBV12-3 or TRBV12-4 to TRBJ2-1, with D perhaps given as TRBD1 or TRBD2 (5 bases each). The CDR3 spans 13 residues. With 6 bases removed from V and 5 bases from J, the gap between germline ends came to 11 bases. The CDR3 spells CASSPGRHNEQFF. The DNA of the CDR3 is TGTGCCAGCAGCCCGGGACGCCACAATGAGCAGTTCTTC.